These 14 T cell receptor beta chains were sequenced from one sample in a study of blood T cell repertoires in COVID-19. Sequenced by immunoSEQ multiplex PCR; TCRdb stores in-frame clones only, minus some. Of over 250,000 clones in the sample, around 87% were seen once. The material sequenced was PBMCs or T cells enriched from blood (not recorded which). These receptor sequences come from a woman aged 25 to 39 who had recovered from COVID-19.

V is TRBV6-5 and J is TRBJ2-6, with D uncertain. The CDR3 loop spans 15 amino acids. V gave up 6 bases and J gave up 0 bases, with 9 bases separating them. Germline V CDR1 and CDR2: MNHEY, SVGAGI. The CDR3 nucleotides are TGTGCCAGCAGCCACTGGGCCTCTGGGGCCAACGTCCTGACTTTC. Its protein is CASSHWASGANVLTF.

V usage is TRBV30 and J usage is TRBJ2-5, with no clear D. V was clipped by 0 bases and J by 5 bases, with 7 bases between them. CDR1 GTSNPN and CDR2 SVGIG come from the germline V gene (reference sequence). The CDR3 totals 12 residues. Written as DNA, the CDR3 is TGTGCCTGGAGTGTCTCCGGGGAGACCCAGTACTTC. This encodes CAWSVSGETQYF.

This chain connects TRBV15 to TRBJ2-1; 12 nucleotides agree with TRBD1. Germline trimming cut 2 bases from V and 10 bases from J; bases unmatched to any gene: 9. The CDR3 covers 16 residues. Germline values: CDR1 LNHNV, CDR2 YYDKDF (reference sequence). Here the CDR3 reads CATSRLGTGGGEEQFF. In DNA, the CDR3 is TGTGCCACCAGCAGACTCGGGACAGGGGGCGGAGAAGAGCAGTTCTTC.

This chain links TRBV12-3 or TRBV12-4 with TRBJ2-5, with a weak D call TRBD2 (6 bases). V lost 4 bases and J 5 bases, leaving 11 bases between the germline ends. CDR3 length: 13 residues. DNA of the CDR3: TGTGCCAGCAGTTCAGGGAGCGGGGAGACCCAGTACTTC. Translation: CASSSGSGETQYF.

V and J are TRBV2 and TRBJ2-5; 8 bases are a match to TRBD1. With V trimmed by 8 bases and J by 2 bases, 7 bases remained unmatched. This CDR3 contains 14 residues. Germline CDR1 is SNHLY and CDR2 is FYNNEI. The CDR3 spells CASSDRGRQETQYF. The CDR3, as DNA: TGTGCCAGCTCCGACAGGGGTCGGCAAGAGACCCAGTACTTC.

This rearrangement joins TRBV27 to TRBJ2-3; 11 nucleotides agree with TRBD2. CDR3 size: 17 residues. With V trimmed by 6 bases and J by 4 bases, 12 bases remained unmatched. Looked up from germline, CDR1 is MNHEY and CDR2 is SMNVEV (reference sequence). The CDR3 DNA reads TGTGCCAGCAGGCCCACCTTACTAGCGGGGGTAGCAGATACGCAGTATTTT. It yields the protein CASRPTLLAGVADTQYF.

The V gene is TRBV27, the J gene TRBJ1-6, with 11 bases that match TRBD1. This CDR3 region has 16 residues. Germline CDR1 MNHEY, CDR2 SMNVEV (reference sequence). After removal of 0 bases from V and 8 bases from J, the junction contained 3 bases not matched to a gene. The CDR3 DNA reads TGTGCCAGCAGTTTATCAGCGGACAGGGGGCATTCACCCCTCCACTTT. This codes for CASSLSADRGHSPLHF.

The V and J genes are TRBV6-2 or TRBV6-3 and TRBJ1-6; 8 bases agree with TRBD1. V lost 4 bases and J lost 8; bases outside the gene matches: 7. This CDR3 contains 15 residues. Per germline, CDR1 MNHEY and CDR2 SVGEGT. DNA of the CDR3: TGTGCCAGCAGTTCCGACAGGGGTGAACATTCACCCCTCCACTTT. Translated, it gives CASSSDRGEHSPLHF.

J is TRBJ1-2 and V is TRBV2, with unresolved D. The germline CDR1 and CDR2 sequences are SNHLY and FYNNEI. The CDR3 runs to 14 residues. The ends were cut back, 7 bases at V and 3 bases at J, with 15 bases in the middle. The CDR3 protein is CASISQRGDYGYTF. In DNA form, the CDR3 reads TGTGCCAGCATCTCTCAGCGGGGTGACTATGGCTACACCTTC.

The chain joins TRBV5-1 to TRBJ1-2; perhaps TRBD1 as D (5 bases). The germline CDR1 and CDR2 sequences are SGHRS and YFSETQ. V was clipped by 4 bases and J by 9 bases, with 19 bases between them. CDR3 size: 14 residues. CDR3 region: CASSVPTGTERYTF. The CDR3 DNA reads as TGCGCCAGCAGCGTACCTACAGGCACCGAGCGCTACACCTTC.

The chain has TRBV28 and TRBJ2-2; a weak D match, TRBD2 (7 bases). Germline lookup yields CDR1 MDHEN and CDR2 SYDVKM. The V end lost 3 bases, the J end lost 5 bases, and 13 bases lay between the germline ends. This CDR3 has 15 residues. The CDR3 region has the DNA TGTGCCAGCAGTTTTGGCGGGGGACAAACCGGGGAGCTGTTTTTT. Protein product: CASSFGGGQTGELFF.

V is TRBV11-2 and J is TRBJ1-6; D ambiguous. Germline V gene sequence: CDR1 SGHAT, CDR2 FQNNGV. The CDR3 runs to 15 residues. Trimming shortened V by 1 base and J by 6 bases, and 10 bases separated the two germline ends. The CDR3 spells CASSLGLGANSPLHF. The CDR3 nucleotides read TGTGCCAGCAGCTTAGGGTTAGGAGCTAATTCACCCCTCCACTTT.

The V and J genes are TRBV12-3 or TRBV12-4 and TRBJ1-1; D unclear. CDR3 length equals 13 residues. V gave up 6 bases and J gave up 6 bases, with 14 bases separating them. Here the CDR3 DNA reads TGTGCCAGCAGCTATTCTACGAGGGCTGAAGCTTTCTTT. Residues: CASSYSTRAEAFF.

V is TRBV29-1 and J is TRBJ1-2, with 8 bases matching TRBD1. Germline V gives CDR1 SQVTM, CDR2 ANQGSEA. Unmatched junction bases numbered 9, after V lost 3 bases and J lost 6 bases. There are 14 residues in the CDR3. CDR3 in DNA: TGCAGCGTTGATTGGGACAGGTCACGACATGGCTACACCTTC. Amino acids: CSVDWDRSRHGYTF.